The rows below give T cell receptor beta chains drawn from one sample of a study of radiation and T cells in renal cell carcinoma. This table comes from immunoSEQ multiplex PCR, and its TCRdb copy is limited to in-frame clones, with some not included. The table includes tens of thousands of clones, 80% detected once. The sample here was blood, taken from a patient whose treatment included radiotherapy and nephrectomy. The source is a man in his sixties with renal cell carcinoma. CDR3s include the opening cysteine and the closing phenylalanine or tryptophan. D genes are given only for firm matches. Clone size is given for some rows only: seen once, a few or many times, or a class if the clone is expanded.

d_call	v_call	clone_size	j_call	cdr3_nt	cdr3_aa
TRBD1	TRBV25-1	NA	TRBJ2-7	TGTGCCAGCAGTGGCATCAAGGGGGACAGAACTTTCTACGAGCAGTACTTC	CASSGIKGDRTFYEQYF
NA	TRBV30	NA	TRBJ1-6	TGTGCCTGGAGTGTCGGCCGGGGGGTTTCACCCCTCCACTTT	CAWSVGRGVSPLHF
NA	TRBV5-6	once	TRBJ2-3	TGTGCCAGCAGCTTGGTCGGGACTAGCACAGATACGCAGTATTTT	CASSLVGTSTDTQYF
NA	TRBV4-1	NA	TRBJ2-3	TGCGCCAGCAGCCAAGGACTAGAGGGGGATACGCAGTATTTT	CASSQGLEGDTQYF
NA	TRBV6-5	NA	TRBJ2-7	TGTGCCAGCACCGCGCAGGGAGGTTTTAACGAGCAGTACTTC	CASTAQGGFNEQYF
TRBD1	TRBV7-9	NA	TRBJ2-7	TGTGCCAGCAGCTTAGGGGGGACAGGGAGCGAGCAGTACTTC	CASSLGGTGSEQYF
NA	TRBV5-1	many	TRBJ2-7	TGCGCCAGCAGCGTGGGACTGGCCTACGAGCAGTACTTC	CASSVGLAYEQYF
TRBD1	TRBV5-4	NA	TRBJ1-2	TGTGCCAGCAGCTGGGGACAGGGGGAACGTGGCTACACCTTC	CASSWGQGERGYTF
NA	TRBV11-2	NA	TRBJ2-7	TGTGCCAGCAGCTTGCGGGGACTCACCTACGAGCAGTACTTC	CASSLRGLTYEQYF
TRBD1	TRBV7-2	few	TRBJ1-6	TGTGCCAGCAGCTTCGGAAGGGGACAGGGAAATTCACCCCTCCACTTT	CASSFGRGQGNSPLHF
NA	TRBV7-2	NA	TRBJ2-7	TGTGCCAGCAGCCCCAAGGGCGGAAGCAGGAGCTACGAGCAGTACTTC	CASSPKGGSRSYEQYF
NA	TRBV9	once	TRBJ2-1	TGTGCCAGCAGCGTAGATCTGCGAACCTACGGTGAGCAGTTCTTC	CASSVDLRTYGEQFF
TRBD1	TRBV18	NA	TRBJ1-3	TGTGCCAGCTCACAGACTACAGGGGAAGGAAACACCATATATTTT	CASSQTTGEGNTIYF
NA	TRBV7-9	NA	TRBJ2-5	TGTGCCAGCAGCTTAACCGGGGGACAAGAGACCCAGTACTTC	CASSLTGGQETQYF
NA	TRBV7-9	NA	TRBJ1-2	TGTGCCAGCAGCAAAACCCTAGAACAGAGGGGCTATGGCTACACCTTC	CASSKTLEQRGYGYTF
NA	TRBV4-2	NA	TRBJ2-3	TGTGCCAGCAGCCAAGTCCTGTCAGATACGCAGTATTTT	CASSQVLSDTQYF
NA	TRBV7-9	NA	TRBJ1-3	TGTGCCAGCAGCTTTTGGGGGATCTCTGGAAACACCATATATTTT	CASSFWGISGNTIYF
NA	TRBV15	NA	TRBJ1-1	TGTGCCACCAGCAGAGAGGACACTGAAGCTTTCTTT	CATSREDTEAFF
NA	TRBV4-1	NA	TRBJ2-5	TGCGCCAGCAGCCAAGATTTAGTAAGGGGACAAGAGACCCAGTACTTC	CASSQDLVRGQETQYF
TRBD1	TRBV5-1	NA	TRBJ1-5	TGCGCCAGCAGCTTGGGGACAGGGGGCAATCAGCCCCAGCATTTT	CASSLGTGGNQPQHF
NA	TRBV5-1	NA	TRBJ1-1	TGCGCCAGCAGCACCGGAGCTATGAACACTGAAGCTTTCTTT	CASSTGAMNTEAFF
NA	TRBV19	few	TRBJ2-2	TGTGCCAGTAAGCGGACTTTGAACACCGGGGAGCTGTTTTTT	CASKRTLNTGELFF
NA	TRBV19	NA	TRBJ2-5	TGTGCCAGTACGCGACGGTTCCGTGAAGAGACCCAGTACTTC	CASTRRFREETQYF
TRBD2	TRBV5-1	once	TRBJ2-1	TGCGCCAGCAGCTTGGATAGCGGGAGAGGAAGGTCCTACAATGAGCAGTTCTTC	CASSLDSGRGRSYNEQFF
TRBD2	TRBV6-5	NA	TRBJ2-3	TGTGCCAGCAGTTCTGCGGGAGGAAGAGATACGCAGTATTTT	CASSSAGGRDTQYF
NA	TRBV7-8	few	TRBJ1-6	TGTGCCAGCAGCCCTGGGCCAAGCTCCTATAATTCACCCCTCCACTTT	CASSPGPSSYNSPLHF
NA	TRBV6-1	NA	TRBJ1-4	TGTGCCAGCAGTGAACTGTCTTGGGGAGAAAAACTGTTTTTT	CASSELSWGEKLFF
NA	TRBV11-2	few	TRBJ1-2	TGTGCCAGCAGCCACAGGGTTTATGGCTACACCTTC	CASSHRVYGYTF
TRBD1	TRBV6-5	once	TRBJ1-1	TGTGCCAGCAACGGACAGGGGGCGGGGGACACTGAAGCTTTCTTT	CASNGQGAGDTEAFF
NA	TRBV5-1	NA	TRBJ2-2	TGCGCCAGCAGCGAGGGACACGGGGTGAACACCGGGGAGCTGTTTTTT	CASSEGHGVNTGELFF
TRBD2	TRBV19	NA	TRBJ2-7	TGTGCCACCGGACTAGCGGGAATCAACGAGCAGTACTTC	CATGLAGINEQYF
TRBD2	TRBV5-1	NA	TRBJ2-1	TGCGCCAGCAGCTTGGGACTAGCGGGTAGTTTCAATGAGCAGTTCTTC	CASSLGLAGSFNEQFF
NA	TRBV9	NA	TRBJ2-1	TGTGCCAGCAGCGACTTAGCATCGGTGAAACACAATGAGCAGTTCTTC	CASSDLASVKHNEQFF
NA	TRBV7-9	NA	TRBJ2-2	TGTGCCAGCAGCCTAAAAACCGGGGAGCTGTTTTTT	CASSLKTGELFF
NA	TRBV21-1	NA	TRBJ2-3	TGTGCCAGCAGCCCTAAATCGGTATGTGACACAGATACGCAGTATTTT	CASSPKSVCDTDTQYF
NA	TRBV18	once	TRBJ1-6	TGTGCCAGCTCAAGCAGGGATTCACCCCTCCACTTT	CASSSRDSPLHF
NA	TRBV6-5	few	TRBJ1-1	TGTGCCAGCAGTTACGGGATGGAGAACACTGAAGCTTTCTTT	CASSYGMENTEAFF
NA	TRBV28	NA	TRBJ1-3	TGTGCCAGCAGTTCAACGGGTGAAGGGGGGGCGTTGAAAGGAAACACCATATATTTT	CASSSTGEGGALKGNTIYF
NA	TRBV9	NA	TRBJ2-3	TGTGCCAGCAGCGCCAGCGGCTATGGCACAGATACGCAGTATTTT	CASSASGYGTDTQYF
NA	TRBV4-3	few	TRBJ1-2	TGCGCCAGCAGCCAAGATGCGCAATGGACGGGCTACACCTTC	CASSQDAQWTGYTF